This entry concerns a single T cell receptor (beta chain). The entry originates in a study of blood T cell repertoires in COVID-19. Study in general: Spain, Italy and the United States supplied samples that represented acute and convalescent COVID-19. PBMCs, B-cell-depleted T cells, or T cells were the source of the cDNA or gDNA that made up the material.

Under the authors' procedure: From reference gene primer amplification, estimates of nucleated cell counts were derived. Sequencing was performed with immunoSEQ multiplex PCR; in TCRdb, only in-frame clones are kept and a portion is missing. V and J calls and clone size come straight from that table; D and trimming were deduced from the DNA. The data contain tens of thousands of clones, about 73% of them singletons. Trimming took off 5 bases at V and 6 bases at J, with 6 bases between the two ends. CDR1 and CDR2 from the germline V gene are SGHVS and FQNEAQ. There are 11 residues in the CDR3. The V gene is TRBV7-8, the J gene TRBJ2-3; no clear D gene. The clonotype originates from a woman in her 70s with acute or convalescent COVID-19. The sequencing sample was made of peripheral blood. DNA of the CDR3: TGTGCCAGCAGCCTTTATGATACGCAGTATTTT. It specifies CASSLYDTQYF. Looking up the rest from reference TRBV7-8 and TRBJ2-3 gives the full variable domain: GAGVSQSPRYKVAKRGQDVALRCDPISGHVSLFWYQQALGQGPEFLTYFQNEAQLDKSGLPSDRFFAERPEGSVSTLKIQRTQQEDSAVYLCASSLYDTQYFGPGTRLTVL.